These 30 T cell receptor beta chains share one sample of origin, sequenced in a study of CD8+ T cells in alopecia areata. Cells that came from pooled cutaneous lymph nodes were sorted using CD4, CD8alpha, NKG2D, NKG2ACE and other markers. Reverse transcription of extracted RNA yielded cDNA, which provided the sequencing template. Assay used: immunoSEQ multiplex PCR; TCRdb lists only in-frame clones, some missing. The counts give around 290,000 clones, none of them seen only once; about 1.2% is held by the top ten. The sample comprised CD4+ T cells sorted from a lymph node. Every receptor here comes from a C3H/HeJ mouse with alopecia areata. This strain's MHC haplotype is H2-k.

A few counts support this clone. Genes and germline come from the mouse. The sequenced fragment ends 4 residues before the CDR3 boundary, so the rest is inferred from the germline J gene. The chain employs TRBV5 and TRBJ2-1; D perhaps matches TRBD2 (6 bases). There are 16 residues in the CDR3. CDR1 and CDR2 from the germline V gene are LGHNA and YNLKQL (reference sequence). Trimming removed 2 bases from V and 0 bases from J, with 11 bases in between. The chain's CDR3 is CASSQPTGSNYAEQFF. The sequenced part of the CDR3 DNA is TGTGCCAGCAGCCAACCTACTGGGTCTAACTATGCT.

This clone showed up just a few times. All gene names here are mouse names. The CDR3 is cut off 4 residues early in the read; its end comes from the germline J gene. The chain combines TRBV13-3 with TRBJ1-1; possible D gene TRBD1, 6 bases. Trimming cost V 5 bases and J 3 bases, with 8 bases left between them. The CDR3 is 12 residues long. CDR1 is NNHDY and CDR2 is SYVADS in the germline V gene. CDR3 amino acids: CASRRGYTEVFF. The sequenced part of the CDR3 DNA is TGTGCCAGCAGGAGGGGGTACACA.

As to this clone: Gene labels here are mouse ones. Sequencing ends 4 residues short of the CDR3 end; the germline J gene provides the rest. The chain joins TRBV17 to TRBJ1-2, with TRBD1 matching over 10 bases. V gave up 1 base and J gave up 4 bases; unmatched junction bases: 3. The CDR3 covers 15 residues. Germline V lookup: CDR1 MNHDT, CDR2 YYDKIL. The part of the CDR3 DNA that was read is TGTGCTAGCAGTAGAGTCTGGGACAGGGGCTCC. Amino acids: CASSRVWDRGS. The whole CDR3 reads CASSRVWDRGSDYTF.

This clone was picked up a small number of times. All gene names here are mouse names. The read stops 4 residues short of the end of the CDR3; the missing end is completed from the germline J gene. The V call is TRBV13-3, the J call TRBJ2-2; 8 bases are a match to TRBD1. Germline V gives CDR1 NNHDY, CDR2 SYVADS. V lost 9 bases and J lost 1; bases outside the gene matches: 5. CDR3 size: 14 residues. CDR3 residues: CATQDRENTGQLYF. CDR3 DNA, as far as it was read: TGTGCCACCCAGGACAGGGAAAACACCGGG.

About this clone itself: The genes are named according to mouse. The DNA ends 4 residues before the CDR3 does, and the rest of the CDR3 is filled in from the germline J gene. The chain employs TRBV13-3 and TRBJ1-1; TRBD1 aligns across 10 bases. Germline-derived CDR1 and CDR2 are NNHDY and SYVADS. V shed 3 bases and J 4 bases; nucleotides not matched to a gene: 6. The CDR3 covers 15 residues. CDR3 DNA, as far as it was read: TGTGCCAGCAGTGCCCCCCGGGACAGGGGCACA. This codes for CASSAPRDRGT. The entire CDR3 protein is CASSAPRDRGTEVFF.

This clone showed up just a few times. Gene names refer to mouse genes. The read ends 4 residues early relative to the CDR3; the germline J gene fills the gap. V gene TRBV13-3 combines with J gene TRBJ2-1, with 7 nucleotides matching TRBD2. The CDR3 runs 14 residues. From germline, CDR1 is NNHDY and CDR2 SYVADS. CDR3 loop: CASSDLGERAEQFF. The CDR3 DNA, read in part, is TGTGCCAGCAGTGATCTGGGGGAGAGGGCT.

This clone has just a few counts. Any gene name here is a mouse gene name. Coverage ceases 4 residues before the CDR3 finishes, and the germline J gene fills in the end. The chain combines TRBV13-1 with TRBJ1-2; possibly TRBD1 for D (5 bases). With 2 bases removed from V and 3 bases from J, the gap between germline ends came to 17 bases. Germline CDR1 NSHNY, CDR2 SYGAGN. This CDR3 contains 16 residues. The sequenced part of the CDR3 DNA is TGTGCCAGCAGTGAACCCCGCCGGGGGGGGTACTCC. Its translation: CASSEPRRGGYS. The full CDR3 sequence reads CASSEPRRGGYSDYTF.

Regarding this clone: Mouse germline and gene names are used. The read stops 4 residues short of the end of the CDR3; the missing end is completed from the germline J gene. This rearrangement joins TRBV31 to TRBJ2-7, with 9 bases that match TRBD2. CDR3 size: 15 residues. Germline trimming cut 2 bases from V and 0 bases from J; bases unmatched to any gene: 5. CDR1 is GKSSPN, CDR2 SITVG, per germline. The CDR3 protein is CAWSSGLGISYEQYF. The sequenced CDR3 bases are TGTGCCTGGAGTTCAGGACTGGGGATCTCCTAT.

Notes on this clone: Mouse germline and gene names are used. The CDR3 end lies 4 residues beyond the end of the read and is filled in from the germline J gene. The rearrangement uses TRBV13-1 and TRBJ2-2; 11 nucleotides align to TRBD2. Germline V lookup: CDR1 NSHNY, CDR2 SYGAGN. This CDR3 has 16 amino acids. V shed 2 bases, J shed 1 base, and the junction held 1 base outside the gene matches. The CDR3 here is CASSETGGVNTGQLYF. The sequenced part of the CDR3 DNA is TGTGCCAGCAGTGAGACTGGGGGGGTAAACACCGGG.

On this clone itself: Gene labels here are mouse ones. The CDR3 goes on 4 residues after the read ends, and that part is filled in from the germline J gene. The genes are TRBV13-3 and TRBJ2-7; 7 bases fit TRBD1. Germline CDR1 NNHDY, CDR2 SYVADS. The CDR3 length is 13 residues. The DNA read from the CDR3 is TGTGCCAGCAGTCGACTACAGGGGAAT. Translating gives CASSRLQGN. The whole CDR3 region reads CASSRLQGNEQYF.

This clone was picked up a small number of times. The gene names here belong to mouse. The part of the CDR3 DNA that was read is TGTGCCAGCAGTGATATGGCAGGAAACTCC. Translating it yields CASSDMAGNS. The CDR3 as a whole reads CASSDMAGNSDYTF. This rearrangement joins TRBV13-3 to TRBJ1-2; D is ambiguous. The CDR3 end falls 4 residues outside the read, so it is completed with the germline J gene. The CDR3 spans 14 residues. The V end lost 1 base, the J end lost 1 base, and 8 bases lay between the germline ends. Germline CDR1 NNHDY, CDR2 SYVADS.

This clone was observed a handful of times. Gene names are mouse gene names. The CDR3 is cut off 4 residues early in the read; its end comes from the germline J gene. Other DNA sequences of this sample code for an identical CDR3. The chain links TRBV19 to TRBJ2-1; 8 bases agree with TRBD2. Trimming cost V 2 bases and J 0 bases; bases outside gene matches: 1. Germline CDR1 FNHDT, CDR2 SITEND (reference sequence). CDR3 size: 15 residues. The CDR3 region is CASSIGGANYAEQFF. The CDR3 bases that were read are TGTGCCAGCAGTATCGGGGGGGCTAACTATGCT.

This clone occurred a few times. Gene names follow the mouse nomenclature. The DNA ends 4 residues before the CDR3 does, and the rest of the CDR3 is filled in from the germline J gene. The V gene is TRBV19, the J gene TRBJ1-1; the match to TRBD1 covers 8 bases. The CDR3 loop spans 14 amino acids. Germline lookup yields CDR1 FNHDT and CDR2 SITEND (reference sequence). V was clipped by 2 bases and J by 3 bases; unmatched bases: 3. Incomplete CDR3 DNA: TGTGCCAGCAGTATCAGGGGGCAGGACACA. Amino acid sequence: CASSIRGQDT. In full, the CDR3 reads CASSIRGQDTEVFF.

Note on this clone: The gene names here belong to mouse. The read halts 4 residues ahead of the CDR3 end, with the missing end drawn from the germline J gene. V gene TRBV13-1 combines with J gene TRBJ2-1; 9 positions match TRBD1. The CDR3 spans 14 residues. CDR1 NSHNY and CDR2 SYGAGN come from the germline V gene. CDR3: CASSPGQGRPEQFF. CDR3 DNA (partial): TGTGCCAGCAGTCCCGGACAGGGGAGGCCT.

This clone was counted between two and nine times. Here the gene names and germline are mouse. The read ends 4 residues before the CDR3 terminus; that terminus is restored from the germline J gene. The chain carries TRBV13-1 and TRBJ2-1; 8 bases are a match to TRBD2. There are 15 residues in the CDR3. Looked up from germline, CDR1 is NSHNY and CDR2 is SYGAGN. Trimming cost V 0 bases and J 6 bases; bases outside gene matches: 5. Incomplete CDR3 DNA: TGTGCCAGCAGTGATGTCTGGGGGGAGGGTGCT. It codes for CASSDVWGEGA. The entire CDR3 is CASSDVWGEGAEQFF.

To note about this clone: Gene names denote mouse genes. The CDR3 extends 4 residues past the end of the read, so its final part is completed from the germline J gene. Other DNA sequences in the sample encode the same CDR3. The rearrangement links TRBV5 to TRBJ2-3; 7 bases map to TRBD1. Per the germline V gene, CDR1 is LGHNA and CDR2 is YNLKQL (reference sequence). The CDR3 has 15 residues. J was trimmed by 0 bases and V by 4 bases; bases with no gene match: 4. This CDR3 is CASSRQGSSAETLYF. Incomplete CDR3 DNA: TGTGCCAGCAGCCGACAGGGATCTAGTGCAGAA.

Ten or more counts support this clone. Gene names and germline match the mouse. The sequenced fragment ends 4 residues before the CDR3 boundary, so the rest is inferred from the germline J gene. The genes are TRBV17 and TRBJ2-1, with 8 nucleotides matching TRBD2. CDR1 is MNHDT, CDR2 YYDKIL, per germline. J gave up 3 bases and V 6 bases, and 4 bases lay outside the gene matches. This CDR3 contains 14 residues. The CDR3 here is CASRVLGVYAEQFF. The sequenced part of the CDR3 DNA is TGTGCTAGCAGAGTACTGGGGGTCTATGCT.

This clone was seen more than once but under ten times. The germline and genes are mouse ones. The CDR3 end lies 4 residues beyond the end of the read and is filled in from the germline J gene. The chain joins TRBV13-1 to TRBJ2-5, with D possibly matching TRBD1 (6 bases). CDR1 NSHNY and CDR2 SYGAGN come from the germline V gene. The CDR3 has 13 amino acids. CDR3 DNA, as far as it was read: TGTGCCAGCAGCCCCGGGACAAAAGAC. Its protein is CASSPGTKD. The full CDR3 is CASSPGTKDTQYF.

With regard to this clone: The genes and germline here are from mouse. The read terminates 4 residues before the CDR3 end, so the remaining end is supplied by the germline J gene. The rearrangement joins TRBV13-3 to TRBJ2-5; D gene ambiguous. The CDR3 spans 13 residues. Germline V CDR1 and CDR2: NNHDY, SYVADS. CDR3 DNA (partial): TGTGCCAGCAGTGATAACAGCAAAGAC. Protein product: CASSDNSKD. The full CDR3 protein reads CASSDNSKDTQYF. The full variable domain, rest sourced from reference TRBV13-3 and TRBJ2-5, is EAAVTQSPRSKVAVTGGKVTLSCHQTNNHDYMYWYRQDTGHGLRLIHYSYVADSTEKGDIPDGYKASRPSQENFSLILELASLSQTAVYFCASSDNSKDTQYFGPGTRLLVL.

The table lists this clone with a few counts. Gene names and germline refer to mouse. Read sequence stops 4 residues before the CDR3 end, and the germline J gene provides the missing end. This chain connects TRBV13-1 to TRBJ1-1; maybe TRBD1 (6 bases). CDR3 size: 12 residues. The germline V gene has CDR1 NSHNY and CDR2 SYGAGN. Incomplete CDR3 DNA: TGTGCCAGCAGGCCCGACAGGACA. Amino acids: CASRPDRT. The complete CDR3 sequence is CASRPDRTEVFF.

The sample holds a few counts of this clone. Mouse gene names apply. The sequenced fragment ends 3 residues before the CDR3 boundary, so the rest is inferred from the germline J gene. The J gene is TRBJ1-6, the V gene TRBV13-1; TRBD1 might be the D (6 bases). TRBJ1-6 is assigned to the ORF class and has an uncertain function. Germline values: CDR1 NSHNY, CDR2 SYGAGN. This CDR3 is built from 15 residues. V lost 2 bases to trimming and J lost 4 bases, with 10 bases between them. CDR3 residues: CASSDGTIYNSPLYF. CDR3 DNA (partial): TGTGCCAGCAGTGACGGGACAATTTATAATTCGCCC.

As concerns this clone: Genes and germline are mouse. The read gets to within 4 residues of the CDR3 end, and the germline J gene fills in the rest. Other DNA variants within this sample encode the same CDR3. The chain is built from TRBV1 and TRBJ1-2; D perhaps matches TRBD1 (5 bases). Trimming removed 3 bases at V and 0 bases at J, with 8 bases between. There are 14 residues in the CDR3. Germline V lookup: CDR1 NSQYPW, CDR2 LRSPGD (reference sequence). CDR3: CTCSAQGANSDYTF. The part of the CDR3 DNA that was read is TGCACCTGCAGTGCCCAGGGTGCAAACTCC.

This clone was observed a handful of times. Genes and germline come from the mouse. The sequence runs out 4 residues before the end of the CDR3; the remainder is reconstructed from the germline J gene. The chain has TRBV13-3 and TRBJ2-3; 11 bases align to TRBD2. This CDR3 is built from 16 residues. V lost 5 bases and J lost 0; bases outside the gene matches: 5. The germline CDR1 and CDR2 sequences are NNHDY and SYVADS. CDR3 DNA, as far as it was read: TGTGCCAGCAGAGGACTGGGGGGCCCTAGTGCAGAA. Amino acid sequence: CASRGLGGPSAE. The whole CDR3 sequence reads CASRGLGGPSAETLYF.

Points on this clone: These gene names are mouse names. CDR3 residues: CASSDGGALAEQFF. Incomplete CDR3 DNA: TGTGCCAGCAGTGATGGGGGGGCTTTAGCT. This chain joins TRBV13-3 and TRBJ2-1, with D possibly TRBD2 on 7 matching bases. Read sequence stops 4 residues before the CDR3 end, and the germline J gene provides the missing end. Looked up from germline, CDR1 is NNHDY and CDR2 is SYVADS. The CDR3 is 14 amino acids.

This clone appeared a few times. All gene names here are mouse names. The read halts 4 residues ahead of the CDR3 end, with the missing end drawn from the germline J gene. This rearrangement joins TRBV5 to TRBJ2-5; 9 bases are a match to TRBD2. Germline CDR1 and CDR2: LGHNA and YNLKQL (reference sequence). This CDR3 contains 16 residues. Losses at the gene ends were 0 bases for V and 2 bases for J; bases not matched to a gene: 3. CDR3 loop: CASSQEAGGGQDTQYF. Partial CDR3 DNA: TGTGCCAGCAGCCAAGAAGCTGGGGGGGGCCAAGAC.

The table lists this clone with a few counts. Gene names are the mouse ones. The read halts 4 residues ahead of the CDR3 end, with the missing end drawn from the germline J gene. The gene calls are TRBV17 and TRBJ2-5, with 9 bases matching TRBD2. Germline V gene lookup returns CDR1 MNHDT and CDR2 YYDKIL. The CDR3 sequence is 14 residues long. This CDR3 reads CASSRWGGWDTQYF. Incomplete CDR3 DNA: TGTGCTAGCAGTAGATGGGGGGGCTGGGAC.

This clone was found a few times. Germline and genes here are mouse. This specimen includes other DNA sequences encoding the same CDR3. CDR3 amino acids: CASSPGTGGYAEQFF. Incomplete CDR3 DNA: TGTGCCAGCAGTCCAGGGACTGGGGGATATGCT. The chain is built from TRBV19 and TRBJ2-1, with 11 bases matching TRBD2. Read coverage stops 4 residues before the CDR3 terminus; the germline J gene supplies the remainder. This CDR3 comprises 15 residues. V shed 4 bases, J shed 4 bases, and the junction held 4 bases outside the gene matches. Germline CDR1 is FNHDT and CDR2 is SITEND (reference sequence).

Notes on this clone: The gene names given are mouse names. Coverage ceases 4 residues before the CDR3 finishes, and the germline J gene fills in the end. Other DNA sequences of this sample code for an identical CDR3. The chain uses TRBV31 and TRBJ2-1; D is perhaps TRBD1 (5 bases). The CDR3 contains 13 residues. Trimming stripped 3 bases from V and 1 base from J, with 7 bases between. Germline V gives CDR1 GKSSPN, CDR2 SITVG. The CDR3 protein is CAWSQGNYAEQFF. The CDR3 DNA, read in part, is TGTGCCTGGAGCCAGGGAAACTATGCT.

Points on this clone: Here the gene names and germline are mouse. With the read ending 4 residues before the CDR3 end, the germline J gene is used to fill in that end. The chain joins TRBV13-1 to TRBJ1-1; TRBD1 might be the D (6 bases). The CDR3 runs 15 residues. V lost 6 bases, J lost 4 bases, and 19 bases lay in between. The germline V gene has CDR1 NSHNY and CDR2 SYGAGN. The sequenced part of the CDR3 DNA is TGTGCCAGCACCAGGACACAGGGATGGGTCACA. Encoded protein: CASTRTQGWVT. The CDR3 reads in full as CASTRTQGWVTEVFF.

This clone was seen many times. Here the gene names and germline are mouse. The read ends 3 residues shy of where the CDR3 ends; the end is completed using the germline J gene. Other DNA sequences from this sample encode an identical CDR3 as well. The gene calls are TRBV1 and TRBJ1-6; D is possibly TRBD1 (5 bases). TRBJ1-6 is assigned to the ORF class and has an uncertain function. The V gene lost 1 base and the J gene lost 5 bases, with 6 bases spanning the gap. The CDR3 has 14 residues. From germline, CDR1 is NSQYPW and CDR2 LRSPGD (reference sequence). This CDR3 reads CTCSAGQNNSPLYF. Partial CDR3 DNA: TGCACCTGCAGTGCAGGACAGAATAATTCGCCC.